Following are 16 T cell receptor beta chains from one sample sequenced in a study of radiation and T cells in renal cell carcinoma (dated by TCRdb to 2020 to 2021). The method was the immunoSEQ multiplex PCR assay. As stored in TCRdb, this immuneACCESS dataset retains in-frame rearrangements with V and J assigned. A fraction of the clones does not appear; measured against another copy, unresolved V genes explain less than half of the discrepancy, and the remainder lacks a known reason. This sample gives 18,000 or so clones in total; 45% to 70% of them show up just once. Clones ranked in the top ten supply about 11% of the sample. The label giving this sample's time point can be read as: tumor resected at nephrectomy. This specimen's treatment or condition label, per the study, means: 15 Gy SBRT to primary tumor, nephrectomy 4 weeks later. The material sequenced was tumor tissue, taken from a patient whose treatment included radiotherapy and nephrectomy. The receptors shown here come from a man aged 50 or older with renal cell carcinoma.

The chain is built from TRBV11-2 and TRBJ2-2; no reliable D call. The CDR3 covers 15 residues. Trimming removed 2 bases at V and 4 bases at J, with 11 bases between. Germline-derived CDR1 and CDR2 are SGHAT and FQNNGV. The CDR3 reads CASSLYLVGTGELFF. The CDR3 nucleotides read TGTGCCAGCAGCTTATATCTAGTTGGCACCGGGGAGCTGTTTTTT.

The chain recombines TRBV28 with TRBJ1-2; no clear D. V was shortened by 7 bases and J by 8 bases, with 14 bases between the two germline ends. Germline CDR1 and CDR2: MDHEN and SYDVKM. This CDR3 has 12 residues. CDR3 amino acids: CASNSGRQGYTF. For the CDR3, the DNA is TGTGCCAGCAACTCGGGCAGGCAAGGCTACACCTTC.

The chain uses TRBV9 and TRBJ2-1; 7 nucleotides align to TRBD2. V trimming: 3 bases; J trimming: 6 bases; junction bases outside the gene matches: 15. This CDR3 region has 17 residues. The germline V gene encodes CDR1 SGDLS and CDR2 YYNGEE. This CDR3 is CASSAGLTMASGNEQFF. The CDR3 DNA follows: TGTGCCAGCAGCGCGGGATTAACCATGGCTAGCGGCAATGAGCAGTTCTTC.

This clone was seen more than once but under ten times. The V and J genes are TRBV30 and TRBJ1-5, with no clear D. Deletions cut 1 base from V and 2 bases from J, with 12 bases between. The germline V gene encodes CDR1 GTSNPN and CDR2 SVGIG (reference sequence). CDR3 size: 15 residues. The CDR3 loop is CAWSGVQSGNQPQHF. Here the CDR3 DNA reads TGTGCCTGGAGTGGGGTTCAATCAGGCAATCAGCCCCAGCATTTT.

This clone appeared many times. V usage is TRBV30 and J usage is TRBJ2-3; 15 bases are a match to TRBD2. The CDR3 loop spans 16 amino acids. Germline assignment: CDR1 GTSNPN and CDR2 SVGIG (reference sequence). With 2 bases clipped from V and 3 bases from J, the junction kept 3 bases outside the gene matches. The CDR3 loop reads CAWSRGLAGGTDTQYF. CDR3 sequence (DNA): TGTGCCTGGAGTCGTGGACTAGCGGGGGGGACAGATACGCAGTATTTT.

This clone turned up a few times. The chain uses TRBV5-1 and TRBJ2-7; 14 bases agree with TRBD2. This CDR3 region has 16 residues. The trim removed 0 bases at V and 6 bases at J, leaving 5 bases unmatched. The germline V gene encodes CDR1 SGHRS and CDR2 YFSETQ. The DNA of the CDR3 is TGCGCCAGCAGCTTGGGACTAGCGGGAGGGCAAGGCGAGCAGTACTTC. Its protein is CASSLGLAGGQGEQYF.

The chain recombines TRBV6-1 with TRBJ2-3, with TRBD1 as a possible D gene (6 bases). Trimming shortened V by 3 bases and J by 10 bases, and 14 bases separated the two germline ends. Germline loops: CDR1 MNHNS, CDR2 SASEGT. The CDR3 loop spans 13 amino acids. The chain's CDR3 is CASSDRQVMAQYF. The CDR3 bases are TGTGCCAGCAGTGATCGACAGGTTATGGCGCAGTATTTT.

This clone was seen once. V and J are TRBV5-4 and TRBJ1-2; D remains unclear. With 4 bases removed from V and 7 bases from J, the gap between germline ends came to 11 bases. The V gene's germline CDR1 is SGHNT and CDR2 YYREEE (reference sequence). The CDR3 sequence is 12 residues long. The CDR3 DNA reads as TGTGCCAGCAGCCCTCAGTCGCGTGGCTACACCTTC. Translated: CASSPQSRGYTF.

This clone was detected only a few times. The chain combines TRBV6-1 with TRBJ2-7; D ambiguous. The CDR3 extends over 11 amino acids. The V gene lost 6 bases and the J gene lost 6 bases, with 9 bases spanning the gap. From germline, CDR1 is MNHNS and CDR2 SASEGT. Here the CDR3 DNA reads TGTGCCAGCAGCGCTACTCGCGAGCAGTACTTC. This translates into CASSATREQYF.

The J gene is TRBJ2-2, the V gene TRBV6-1, with a weak D call TRBD1 (7 bases). Trimming left V 6 bases short and J 3 bases short, with 11 bases between. The V gene's germline CDR1 is MNHNS and CDR2 SASEGT. The CDR3 has 14 amino acids. DNA of the CDR3: TGTGCCAGCAGGCGGGACAGCTACACCGGGGAGCTGTTTTTT. Protein sequence: CASRRDSYTGELFF.

As DNA, the CDR3 is TGTGCCAGCAGCTCCTCAAGGGAGGATGGCTACACCTTC. Amino acids: CASSSSREDGYTF. The chain uses TRBV7-2 and TRBJ1-2, with D unclear. V gave up 4 bases and J gave up 6 bases, with 12 bases separating them. In germline, CDR1 is SGHTA, CDR2 FQGNSA. The CDR3 spans 13 residues.

V is TRBV6-1 and J is TRBJ1-4; TRBD1 might be the D (5 bases). CDR1 MNHNS and CDR2 SASEGT come from the germline V gene. CDR3 length: 14 residues. V was clipped by 6 bases and J by 8 bases, with 16 bases between them. CDR3 sequence: CASSQRDDREKLFF. DNA for the CDR3: TGTGCCAGCAGCCAAAGGGACGATCGGGAAAAACTGTTTTTT.

The table lists this clone with many counts. This chain uses TRBV19 with TRBJ2-1; TRBD1 matches 7 bases. The CDR3 covers 15 residues. Germline lookup yields CDR1 LNHDA and CDR2 SQIVND (reference sequence). Germline trimming cut 6 bases from V and 2 bases from J; bases unmatched to any gene: 7. CDR3 loop: CASRRQGGTYNEQFF. CDR3 nucleotide sequence: TGTGCCAGTAGAAGACAGGGTGGGACCTACAATGAGCAGTTCTTC. The whole variable domain, remainder taken from reference TRBV19 and TRBJ2-1, is DGGITQSPKYLFRKEGQNVTLSCEQNLNHDAMYWYRQDPGQGLRLIYYSQIVNDFQKGDIAEGYSVSREKKESFPLTVTSAQKNPTAFYLCASRRQGGTYNEQFFGPGTRLTVL.

This rearrangement joins TRBV6-5 to TRBJ1-5; 9 bases line up with TRBD1. Trimming at V came to 6 bases and at J to 6 bases, leaving 9 bases not matched to a gene. Germline V lookup: CDR1 MNHEY, CDR2 SVGAGI. This CDR3 is 15 amino acids long. The CDR3 DNA reads as TGTGCCAGCAGGATAACAGGGGGCGCGGGTCAGCCCCAGCATTTT. It translates to CASRITGGAGQPQHF.

The gene calls are TRBV7-3 and TRBJ2-3; 7 bases line up with TRBD2. This CDR3 is 16 amino acids long. V shed 5 bases and J 1 base; nucleotides not matched to a gene: 9. CDR1 and CDR2 (germline): SGHTA, FQGTGA. CDR3 sequence: CASSPRASGRTDTQYF. Here the CDR3 DNA reads TGTGCCAGCAGCCCTCGGGCTAGCGGTCGCACAGATACGCAGTATTTT.

This chain connects TRBV5-5 to TRBJ2-2; 16 positions match TRBD2. The V segment lost 2 bases and the J segment 5 bases; nucleotides outside the gene matches: 9. The CDR3 has 19 residues. CDR1 and CDR2 (germline): SGHKS, YYEKEE (reference sequence). CDR3 loop: CASSFHPGLAGGQTGELFF. For the CDR3, the DNA is TGTGCCAGCAGCTTCCACCCGGGACTAGCGGGGGGGCAGACCGGGGAGCTGTTTTTT.